This T cell receptor beta chain was retrieved from a study of PD-1 blockade in classical Hodgkin lymphoma. CDR3 length: 13 amino acids. The V end was cut by 3 bases, the J end by 3 bases, with 8 bases between. Germline V gives CDR1 LGHNA, CDR2 YSLEER. TCRdb keeps only in-frame clones here, not all; method: immunoSEQ multiplex PCR. The sample lists about 21,000 clones; under 80% were seen once. Every single patient, without exception, relapsed after autologous stem cell transplantation, and brentuximab vedotin exposure varied. The chain employs TRBV4-3 and TRBJ1-1; the D is unclear. The TCR was taken from a human donor with classical Hodgkin lymphoma. Sample: peripheral blood mononuclear cells (PBMCs), taken at baseline. The CDR3 loop reads CASSHTVDTEAFF. CDR3 nucleotides: TGCGCCAGCAGCCACACGGTAGACACTGAAGCTTTCTTT.